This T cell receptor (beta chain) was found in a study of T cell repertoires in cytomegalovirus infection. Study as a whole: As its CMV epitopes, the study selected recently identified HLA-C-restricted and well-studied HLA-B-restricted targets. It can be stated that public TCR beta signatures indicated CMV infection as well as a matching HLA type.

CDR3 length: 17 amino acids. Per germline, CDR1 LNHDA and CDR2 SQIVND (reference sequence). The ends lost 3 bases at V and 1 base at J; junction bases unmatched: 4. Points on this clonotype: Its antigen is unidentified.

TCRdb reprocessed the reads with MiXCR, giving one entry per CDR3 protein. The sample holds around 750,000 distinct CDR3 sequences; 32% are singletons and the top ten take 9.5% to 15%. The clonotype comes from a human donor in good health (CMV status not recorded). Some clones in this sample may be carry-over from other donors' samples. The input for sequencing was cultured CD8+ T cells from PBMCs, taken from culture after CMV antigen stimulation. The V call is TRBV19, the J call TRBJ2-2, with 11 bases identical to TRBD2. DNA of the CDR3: TGTGCCAGTAGTATGGTCGGGACTAGCGGGAACACCGGGGAGCTGTTTTTT. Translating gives CASSMVGTSGNTGELFF.